These 8 T cell receptor beta chains share one sample of origin, sequenced in a study of blood T cell repertoires in COVID-19. Repertoires were generated with immunoSEQ multiplex PCR, while TCRdb's copy carries only in-frame clones and drops some. The profile shows roughly 340,000 clones, 80% to 90% of them singletons. Source material: PBMCs or T cells enriched from blood (not recorded which). Every receptor here comes from a man aged 40-55 years in a cohort exposed to, infected with or recovered from COVID-19 (not recorded which).

V and J are TRBV12-5 and TRBJ2-2; D is undetermined. The germline V gene encodes CDR1 LGHNT and CDR2 FRNRAP. This CDR3 has 14 residues. V was clipped by 1 base and J by 4 bases, with 7 bases between them. The CDR3 protein is CASGLGLSTGELFF. CDR3 sequence (DNA): TGTGCTAGTGGTTTGGGACTTTCCACCGGGGAGCTGTTTTTT.

The J gene is TRBJ1-3, the V gene TRBV28; D is ambiguous. Germline V gene data show CDR1 as MDHEN and CDR2 as SYDVKM. CDR3 length: 12 residues. The ends were cut back, 7 bases at V and 5 bases at J, with 9 bases in the middle. The CDR3 DNA reads as TGTGCCAGCACAACGGTTCGAAACACCATATATTTT. The encoded protein is CASTTVRNTIYF. Based on the CDR3 plus reference TRBV28 and TRBJ1-3, the full variable domain is DVKVTQSSRYLVKRTGEKVFLECVQDMDHENMFWYRQDPGLGLRLIYFSYDVKMKEKGDIPEGYSVSREKKERFSLILESASTNQTSMYLCASTTVRNTIYFGEGSWLTVV.

This clone showed up just once. The rearrangement uses TRBV7-8 and TRBJ2-1; TRBD2 might be the D (6 bases). Trimming took 8 bases from V and 0 from J, leaving 29 bases between them. Germline V CDR1 and CDR2: SGHVS, FQNEAQ. The CDR3 has 20 residues. CDR3 region: CASWSYWTQTRRGSYNEQFF. CDR3 DNA sequence: TGTGCCAGCTGGTCGTACTGGACACAAACAAGGCGGGGCTCCTACAATGAGCAGTTCTTC. Using reference TRBV7-8 and TRBJ2-1 for the parts outside the CDR3, the full variable domain is GAGVSQSPRYKVAKRGQDVALRCDPISGHVSLFWYQQALGQGPEFLTYFQNEAQLDKSGLPSDRFFAERPEGSVSTLKIQRTQQEDSAVYLCASWSYWTQTRRGSYNEQFFGPGTRLTVL.

The chain recombines TRBV15 with TRBJ2-7, with D unclear. Germline loops: CDR1 LNHNV, CDR2 YYDKDF (reference sequence). The V gene lost 2 bases and the J gene lost 3 bases, with 11 bases spanning the gap. The CDR3 has 14 amino acids. The CDR3 coding sequence is TGTGCCACCAGCAGAAAAACAGTAAACTACGAGCAGTACTTC. Translated, it gives CATSRKTVNYEQYF.

CDR3 nucleotides: TGTGCCAGCAGCCGCCGACACCGGGACAGTCTATTCGAGCAGTACTTC. It specifies CASSRRHRDSLFEQYF. The rearrangement links TRBV13 to TRBJ2-7, with TRBD1 matching over 7 bases. V dropped 5 bases and J dropped 6; count of bases not matched to a gene: 16. Germline V gene sequence: CDR1 PRHDT, CDR2 FYEKMQ (reference sequence). This CDR3 spans 16 amino acids.

This chain links TRBV4-1 with TRBJ2-3; possibly TRBD2 for D (6 bases). In germline, CDR1 is MGHRA, CDR2 YSYEKL. V was trimmed by 0 bases and J by 11 bases, leaving 15 bases between them. This CDR3 has 14 amino acids. The CDR3, as DNA: TGCGCCAGCAGCCAAGATCCTGCGGGACCGGGGCAGTATTTT. It translates to CASSQDPAGPGQYF.

This clone came up once. In DNA form, the CDR3 reads TGTGCCTGGAGTAGGGAGGGTTGGACTGAAGCTTTCTTT. It encodes CAWSREGWTEAFF. The chain uses TRBV30 and TRBJ1-1; D ambiguous. This CDR3 has 13 amino acids. Trimming left V 2 bases short and J 5 bases short, with 12 bases between. Germline V gene data show CDR1 as GTSNPN and CDR2 as SVGIG (reference sequence). The variable domain in full, with the rest retrieved from reference TRBV30 and TRBJ1-1, is SQTIHQWPATLVQPVGSPLSLECTVEGTSNPNLYWYRQAAGRGLQLLFYSVGIGQISSEVPQNLSASRPQDRQFILSSKKLLLSDSGFYLCAWSREGWTEAFFGQGTRLTVV.

About this clone itself: The same CDR3 can be traced to other DNA sequences in this sample. V usage is TRBV4-1 and J usage is TRBJ2-2, with TRBD2 matching 9 bases. Germline V gene sequence: CDR1 MGHRA, CDR2 YSYEKL. V trimming: 1 base; J trimming: 5 bases; junction bases outside the gene matches: 5. CDR3 length: 16 residues. The CDR3 DNA follows: TGCGCCAGCAGCCAAGGTCTAGCGGGAAGAACCGGGGAGCTGTTTTTT. Amino acids: CASSQGLAGRTGELFF.